This entry is about one T cell receptor (beta chain). The target antigen is unknown. The CDR3 runs 15 residues. CDR1 and CDR2 from the germline V gene are SGHTA and FQGTGA. V lost 3 bases to trimming and J lost 8 bases; unmatched junction nucleotides: 7. Unstimulated Tregs (CD4+CD25+CD127-) and CD4+CD25- non-Tregs were sorted from PBMCs. This record comes from a study of Tregs in tolerant kidney transplant recipients. Sequenced by immunoSEQ multiplex PCR; TCRdb stores in-frame clones only, minus some. The data show some 100,000 clones, around 94% seen once. Whole-study results and caveats: This study did not directly address biological reproducibility. Tregs expanded with activated donor B cells seemed most donor-specific. Validation in larger populations is needed because few patients were studied.

Sequenced material: CD4+ T cells from blood. This sequence joins TRBV7-3 and TRBJ1-4; 9 positions agree with TRBD1. This receptor was obtained from a human donor in good health. The DNA of the CDR3 is TGTGCCAGCAGCTTGGGACAGGGCCGAGGGGAAAAACTGTTTTTT. Translating gives CASSLGQGRGEKLFF.